The T cell receptor (beta chain) under discussion was sequenced for a study of blood T cell repertoires in COVID-19 (TCRdb year 2020). A note on the overall study: Samples covering the acute and convalescent phases of COVID-19 were provided by collaborators in the United States, Italy and Spain. Samples were obtained from the ongoing ImmuneRACE study (first 160 participants) and from over a thousand subjects provided by 6 global collaborators. The material from the prospective study consisted of cDNA or gDNA derived from T cells, B-cell-depleted T cells, or PBMCs. The repertoires were released in a freely available public database intended as a resource for research on the immune response to SARS-CoV-2. The dataset comprised deeply sampled blood TCRbeta repertoires from subjects exposed to, actively infected with, or recovered from COVID-19. A de-identified subject ID, COVID-19 status, age in years and sex were almost always included in the sample metadata. Where available, HLA class I and class II types were taken from metadata supplied by the sample provider and were not determined by assay-based typing. Here is what the overall study found, with its caveats: The quantity of clinical and demographic metadata differed by source and by participant and was supplied without curation.

TCRbeta CDR3 regions were amplified from genomic DNA by means of the immunoSEQ Assay, a bias-controlled multiplex PCR. The study's processing was this. The number of nucleated cells in each sample was estimated from the amplification of reference gene primers within the assay. To quantify the absolute abundance of each unique TCRbeta CDR3 rearrangement, sequence reads were collapsed and filtered. Productive Simpson clonality was computed per sample as the square root of Simpson's diversity index over productive rearrangements. TCRdb's version of the immuneACCESS table is confined to in-frame rearrangements and falls short of the full clone set. An unresolved V gene accounts for under half of the shortfall where checked; the remainder is of unknown origin. V and J calls plus clone size are reproduced from that table; the DNA served to infer D and trimming. This sample comprises over 45,000 clones, around 79% of them detected only once. Around 18% of the sample rests with the top ten.

The CDR3 covers 13 residues, taking in both the cysteine and the phenylalanine. Only the CDR3 part of the read is kept: 39 bases, read in frame from the first base. According to the germline V gene (reference sequence), CDR1 reads LNHDA and CDR2 reads SQIVND. V lost 5 bases and J lost 0 bases; the stretch between them is 8 bases long. Each collaborating institution followed its own protocols to collect whole blood in K2EDTA tubes. For TCRbeta analysis, collaborators shipped samples in one of three forms: frozen whole blood, isolated PBMCs, or DNA extracted from either of those sample types. This clone was observed a single time. The clone's antigen remains unknown. The input lacks base qualities; no much larger clone sits a single base away.

The sample consisted of peripheral blood. This sequence was found in a woman between 50 and 59 years old with active or convalescent COVID-19. The chain joins TRBV19 to TRBJ2-7; the best D guess is TRBD1, with 5 bases matching. CDR3 reads: CASSADISYEQYF. The DNA is TGTGCCAGTAGTGCGGACATCTCCTACGAGCAGTACTTC. With the portions outside the CDR3 filled from the reference TRBV19 and TRBJ2-7 genes, the complete variable region becomes DGGITQSPKYLFRKEGQNVTLSCEQNLNHDAMYWYRQDPGQGLRLIYYSQIVNDFQKGDIAEGYSVSREKKESFPLTVTSAQKNPTAFYLCASSADISYEQYFGPGTRLTVT.